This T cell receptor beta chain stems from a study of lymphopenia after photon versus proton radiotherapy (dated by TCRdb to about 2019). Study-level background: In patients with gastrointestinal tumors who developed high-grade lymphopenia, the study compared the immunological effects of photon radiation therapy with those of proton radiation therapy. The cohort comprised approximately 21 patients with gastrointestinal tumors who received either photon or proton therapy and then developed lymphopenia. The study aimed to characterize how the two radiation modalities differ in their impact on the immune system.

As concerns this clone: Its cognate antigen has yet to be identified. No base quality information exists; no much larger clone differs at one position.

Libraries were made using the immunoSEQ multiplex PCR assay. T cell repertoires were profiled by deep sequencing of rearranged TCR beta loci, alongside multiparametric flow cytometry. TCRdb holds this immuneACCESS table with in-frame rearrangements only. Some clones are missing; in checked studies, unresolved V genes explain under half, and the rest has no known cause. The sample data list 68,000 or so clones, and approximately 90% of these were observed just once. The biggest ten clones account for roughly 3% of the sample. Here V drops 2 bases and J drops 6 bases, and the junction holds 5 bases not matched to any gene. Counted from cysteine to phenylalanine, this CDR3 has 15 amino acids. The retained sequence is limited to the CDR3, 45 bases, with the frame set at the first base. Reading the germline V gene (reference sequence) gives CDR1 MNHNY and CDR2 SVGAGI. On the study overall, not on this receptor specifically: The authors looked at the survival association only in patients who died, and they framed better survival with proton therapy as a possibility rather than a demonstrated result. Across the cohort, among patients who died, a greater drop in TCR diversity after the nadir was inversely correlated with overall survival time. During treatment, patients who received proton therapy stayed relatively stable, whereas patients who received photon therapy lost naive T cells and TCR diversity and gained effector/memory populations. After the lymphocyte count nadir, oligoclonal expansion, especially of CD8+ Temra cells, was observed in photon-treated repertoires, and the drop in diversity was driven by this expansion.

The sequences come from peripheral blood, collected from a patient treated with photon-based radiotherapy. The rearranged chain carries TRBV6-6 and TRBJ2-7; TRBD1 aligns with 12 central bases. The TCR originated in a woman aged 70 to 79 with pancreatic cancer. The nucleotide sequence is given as TGTGCCAGCAGTTACGAGAGGGACAGGGGGCTCGAGCAGTACTTC. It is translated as CASSYERDRGLEQYF.